This TCR beta chain was sequenced during a study of identical twins. The study, taken as a whole, reports: Out-of-frame beta sequences exhibited a weaker degree of excess twin sharing.

The cDNA had a unique molecular identifier and a template-switch universal primer site. TCRdb used MiXCR to reprocess the 5' RACE reads, holding one entry per CDR3 protein. The sample contains hundreds of thousands of distinct CDR3 sequences, about 20% of which appear only once. The V gene's germline CDR1 is WNHNN and CDR2 SYGVQD (reference sequence). Germline trimming cut 8 bases from V and 3 bases from J; bases unmatched to any gene: 5. The length of the CDR3 is 14 residues. Remarks on this clonotype: Its matching antigen is unknown.

The same specimen was also included in a second study, on T cells expressing NK-cell markers. That source reports: With respect to HCMV, most of the eight sequenced donors were seropositive, and one was seronegative. Several of the donors carried dominant NKG2C+ clonotypes that took up 1.0-7.0% of their CD8+ T cells.

The specimen was PBMCs. V and J are TRBV10-1 and TRBJ2-1; 9 positions match TRBD2. The sequence was collected from a woman under 30 in good health. CDR3 DNA: TGCGCCAGCGGGCGGGGGGGCAGCTACAATGAGCAGTTCTTC. Protein: CASGRGGSYNEQFF.